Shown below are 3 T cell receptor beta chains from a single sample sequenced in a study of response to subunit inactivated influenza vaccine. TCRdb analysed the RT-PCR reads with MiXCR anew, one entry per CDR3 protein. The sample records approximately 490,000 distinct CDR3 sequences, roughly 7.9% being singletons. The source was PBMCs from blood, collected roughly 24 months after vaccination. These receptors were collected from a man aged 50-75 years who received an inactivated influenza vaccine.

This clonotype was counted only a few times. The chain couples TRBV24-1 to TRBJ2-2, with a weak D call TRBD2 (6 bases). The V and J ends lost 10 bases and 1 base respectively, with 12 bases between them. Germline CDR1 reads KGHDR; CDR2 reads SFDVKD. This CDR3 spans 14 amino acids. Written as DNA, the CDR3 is TGTGCCACTATGGGGCGGGGGAACACCGGGGAGCTGTTTTTT. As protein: CATMGRGNTGELFF.

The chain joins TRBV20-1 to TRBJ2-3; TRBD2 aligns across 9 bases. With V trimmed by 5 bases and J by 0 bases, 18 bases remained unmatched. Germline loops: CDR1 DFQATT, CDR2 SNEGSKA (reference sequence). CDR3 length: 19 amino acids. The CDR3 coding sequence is TGCAGTGCTCCCCCAGGGGTTAGCGGGAGAGAAACTAGCACAGATACGCAGTATTTT. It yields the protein CSAPPGVSGRETSTDTQYF.

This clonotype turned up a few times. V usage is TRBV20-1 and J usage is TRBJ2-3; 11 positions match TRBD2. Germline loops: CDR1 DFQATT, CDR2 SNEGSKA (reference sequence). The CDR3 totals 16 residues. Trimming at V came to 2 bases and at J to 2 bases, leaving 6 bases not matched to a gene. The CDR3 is CSARPGTSGPTDTQYF. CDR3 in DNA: TGCAGTGCTAGACCTGGGACTAGCGGACCCACAGATACGCAGTATTTT.